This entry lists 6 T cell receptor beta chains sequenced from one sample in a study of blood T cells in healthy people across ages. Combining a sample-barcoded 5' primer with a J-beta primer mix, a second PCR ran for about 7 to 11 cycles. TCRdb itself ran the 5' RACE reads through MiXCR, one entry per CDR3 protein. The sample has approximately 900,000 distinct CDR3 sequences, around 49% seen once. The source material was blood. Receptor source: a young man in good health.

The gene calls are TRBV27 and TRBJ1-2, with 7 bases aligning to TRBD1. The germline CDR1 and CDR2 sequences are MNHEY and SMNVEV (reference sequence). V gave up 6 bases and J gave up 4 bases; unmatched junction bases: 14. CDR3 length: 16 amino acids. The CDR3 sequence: CASSLGLDRVGYGYTF. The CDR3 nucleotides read TGTGCCAGCAGCCTCGGGTTAGACAGGGTTGGCTATGGCTACACCTTC.

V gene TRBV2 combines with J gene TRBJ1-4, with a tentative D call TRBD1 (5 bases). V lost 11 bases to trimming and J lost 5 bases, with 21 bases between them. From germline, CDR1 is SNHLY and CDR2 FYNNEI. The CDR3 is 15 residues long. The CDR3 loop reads CAVPKRGVLNEKLFF. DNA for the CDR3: TGTGCCGTTCCTAAGCGGGGGGTCTTAAATGAAAAACTGTTTTTT.

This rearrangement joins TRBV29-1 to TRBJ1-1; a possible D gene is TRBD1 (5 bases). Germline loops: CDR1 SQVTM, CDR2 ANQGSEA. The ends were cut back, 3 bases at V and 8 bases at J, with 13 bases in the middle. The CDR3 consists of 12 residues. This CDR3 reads CSVEENGGEAFF. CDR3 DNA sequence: TGCAGCGTTGAGGAAAACGGGGGAGAAGCTTTCTTT.

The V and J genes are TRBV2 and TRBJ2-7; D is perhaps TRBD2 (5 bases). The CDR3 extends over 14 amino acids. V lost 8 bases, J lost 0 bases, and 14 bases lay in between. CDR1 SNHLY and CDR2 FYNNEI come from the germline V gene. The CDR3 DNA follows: TGTGCCAGCCTGAAGGAGGTCAGCTCCTACGAGCAGTACTTC. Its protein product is CASLKEVSSYEQYF.

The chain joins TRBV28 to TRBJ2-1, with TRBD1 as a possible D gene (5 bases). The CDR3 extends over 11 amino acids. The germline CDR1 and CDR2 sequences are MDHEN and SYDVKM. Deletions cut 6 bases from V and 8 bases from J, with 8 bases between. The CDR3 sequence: CASRKGYEQFF. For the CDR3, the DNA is TGTGCCAGCAGAAAGGGGTATGAGCAGTTCTTC.

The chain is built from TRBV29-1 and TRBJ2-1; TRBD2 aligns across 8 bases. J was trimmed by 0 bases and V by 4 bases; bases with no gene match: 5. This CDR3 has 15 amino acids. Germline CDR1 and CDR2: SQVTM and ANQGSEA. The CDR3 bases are TGCAGCGTTGTTTTAGCGGGGAGCTCCTACAATGAGCAGTTCTTC. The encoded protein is CSVVLAGSSYNEQFF.